One and the same sample provided the 5 T cell receptor beta chains below, sequenced in a study of blood T cell repertoires in COVID-19. Repertoires were generated with immunoSEQ multiplex PCR, while TCRdb's copy carries only in-frame clones and drops some. The top ten clones hold 4% to 5% of a sample with about 240,000 clones, 65% to 90% of them seen once. The sequencing sample was made of peripheral blood. All receptors come from a woman between 65 and 79 years old with acute or convalescent COVID-19.

V gene TRBV5-1 combines with J gene TRBJ1-1, with 7 bases aligning to TRBD1. The CDR3 is 15 amino acids. Germline loops: CDR1 SGHRS, CDR2 YFSETQ. Trimming removed 4 bases from V and 8 bases from J; junction bases left unmatched: 14. The CDR3 nucleotides read TGCGCCAGCAGCCACCTTCTGGGAGAGGGGGCCGAAGCTTTCTTT. As protein: CASSHLLGEGAEAFF. The whole variable domain, remainder taken from reference TRBV5-1 and TRBJ1-1, is KAGVTQTPRYLIKTRGQQVTLSCSPISGHRSVSWYQQTPGQGLQFLFEYFSETQRNKGNFPGRFSGRQFSNSRSEMNVSTLELGDSALYLCASSHLLGEGAEAFFGQGTRLTVV.

The CDR3 DNA reads TGTGCCAGCTCAATACACCAGGGTGGCACTGAAGCTTTCTTT. This encodes CASSIHQGGTEAFF. The chain employs TRBV18 and TRBJ1-1; possibly TRBD1 for D (5 bases). Germline loops: CDR1 KGHSH, CDR2 LQKENI. V dropped 5 bases and J dropped 4 bases, with 14 bases sitting between them. This CDR3 has 14 amino acids.

This clone turned up a few times. The genes are TRBV19 and TRBJ2-7; 7 bases are shared with TRBD1. The trim removed 5 bases at V and 2 bases at J, leaving 9 bases unmatched. In germline, CDR1 is LNHDA, CDR2 SQIVND (reference sequence). The CDR3 runs 15 residues. The DNA of the CDR3 is TGTGCCAGTAGTCCAAGGGGGCTCAACACCTACGAGCAGTACTTC. It specifies CASSPRGLNTYEQYF.

The rearrangement uses TRBV6-1 and TRBJ2-7; 8 nucleotides match TRBD1. V shed 3 bases and J 4 bases; nucleotides not matched to a gene: 8. Looked up from germline, CDR1 is MNHNS and CDR2 is SASEGT. The CDR3 is 15 residues long. The CDR3 bases are TGTGCCAGCAGTGATGGCGGACAGGGCGGTTACGAGCAGTACTTC. It yields the protein CASSDGGQGGYEQYF.

The rearrangement joins TRBV5-1 to TRBJ2-2; D might be TRBD2 (5 bases). CDR3 length: 15 residues. CDR1 is SGHRS, CDR2 YFSETQ, per germline. V dropped 2 bases and J dropped 5 bases, with 13 bases sitting between them. CDR3 in DNA: TGCGCCAGCAGCTTTAGCACTAGTCAGACCGGGGAGCTGTTTTTT. This sequence encodes CASSFSTSQTGELFF.